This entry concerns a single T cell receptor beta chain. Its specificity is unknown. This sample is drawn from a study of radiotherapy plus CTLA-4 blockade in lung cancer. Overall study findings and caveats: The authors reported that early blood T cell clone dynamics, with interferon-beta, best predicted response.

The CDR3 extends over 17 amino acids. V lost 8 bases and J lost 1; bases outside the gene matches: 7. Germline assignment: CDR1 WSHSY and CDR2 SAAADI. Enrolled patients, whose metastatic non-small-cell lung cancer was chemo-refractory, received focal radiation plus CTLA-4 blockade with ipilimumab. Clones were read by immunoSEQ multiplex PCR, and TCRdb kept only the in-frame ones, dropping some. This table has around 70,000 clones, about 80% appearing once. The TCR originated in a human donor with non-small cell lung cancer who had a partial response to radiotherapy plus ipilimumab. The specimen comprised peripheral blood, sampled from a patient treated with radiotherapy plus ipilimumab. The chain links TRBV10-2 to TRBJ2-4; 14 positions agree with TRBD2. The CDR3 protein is CASGGTSGRTAKNIQYF. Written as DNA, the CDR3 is TGCGCCAGCGGGGGGACTAGCGGGAGAACGGCCAAAAACATTCAGTACTTC.